This TCR beta chain was recovered during a study of sequential checkpoint blockade in melanoma. Treatment given: randomized to nivolumab then ipilimumab (arm A) or the reverse (arm B). This table comes from immunoSEQ multiplex PCR, and its TCRdb copy is limited to in-frame clones, with some not included. The sample has roughly 28,000 clones; 77% are singletons. J lost 0 bases, V lost 3 bases, and 3 bases had no gene match. This CDR3 contains 15 residues. Germline-derived CDR1 and CDR2 are LNHNV and YYDKDF (reference sequence). This receptor was identified in a human donor with melanoma. The sample was CD8+ T cells sorted from blood (inferred from file names), taken from a patient given nivolumab and ipilimumab in sequence. This chain connects TRBV15 to TRBJ2-3, with 7 nucleotides matching TRBD1. CDR3 DNA sequence: TGTGCCACCAGCAGCCGGGACAGTAGCACAGATACGCAGTATTTT. Its translation is CATSSRDSSTDTQYF.